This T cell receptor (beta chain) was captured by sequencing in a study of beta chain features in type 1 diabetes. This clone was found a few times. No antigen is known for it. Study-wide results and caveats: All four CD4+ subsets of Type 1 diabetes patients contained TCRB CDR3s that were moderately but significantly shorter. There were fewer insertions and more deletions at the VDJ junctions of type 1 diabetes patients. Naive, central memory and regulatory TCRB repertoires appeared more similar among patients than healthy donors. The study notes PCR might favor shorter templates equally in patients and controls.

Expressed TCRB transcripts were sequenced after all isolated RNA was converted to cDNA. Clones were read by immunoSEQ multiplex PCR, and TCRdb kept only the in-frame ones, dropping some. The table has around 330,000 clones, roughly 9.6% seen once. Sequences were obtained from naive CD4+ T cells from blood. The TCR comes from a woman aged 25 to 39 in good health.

This chain's CDR3 is CAARTSGIGTQYF. The CDR3 DNA follows: TGTGCCGCGAGGACTAGCGGGATCGGGACCCAGTACTTC. V is TRBV28 and J is TRBJ2-5; TRBD2 aligns across 12 bases. Germline assignment: CDR1 MDHEN and CDR2 SYDVKM. With 11 bases clipped from V and 7 bases from J, the junction kept 8 bases outside the gene matches. The CDR3 is made up of 13 amino acids.